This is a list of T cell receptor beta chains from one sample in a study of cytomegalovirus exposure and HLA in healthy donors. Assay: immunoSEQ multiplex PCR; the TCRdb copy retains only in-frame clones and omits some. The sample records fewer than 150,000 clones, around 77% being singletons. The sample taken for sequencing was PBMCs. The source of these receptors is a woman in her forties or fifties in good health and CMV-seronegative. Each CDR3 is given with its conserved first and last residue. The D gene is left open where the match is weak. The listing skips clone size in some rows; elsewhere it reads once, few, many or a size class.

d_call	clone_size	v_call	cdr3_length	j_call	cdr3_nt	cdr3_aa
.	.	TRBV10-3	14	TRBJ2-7	TGTGCCATCAGTGCAGACAAGAGCTCCTACGAGCAGTACTTC	CAISADKSSYEQYF
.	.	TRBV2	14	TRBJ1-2	TGTGCCAGCAGTGAGAGGACATCCTCCTATGGCTACACCTTC	CASSERTSSYGYTF
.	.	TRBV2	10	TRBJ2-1	TGTGCCAGCAGGACTGTGGAGCAGTTCTTC	CASRTVEQFF
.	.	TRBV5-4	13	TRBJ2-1	TGTGCCAGCCGGCCGCGGGCAGTCAATGAGCAGTTCTTC	CASRPRAVNEQFF
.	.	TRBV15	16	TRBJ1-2	TGTGCCACCAGCAGAGTGTTGGGGAGCCTTATCTATGGCTACACCTTC	CATSRVLGSLIYGYTF
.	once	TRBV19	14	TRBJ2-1	TGTGCCAGTAGAGGGACGGGGGCCTACAATGAGCAGTTCTTC	CASRGTGAYNEQFF
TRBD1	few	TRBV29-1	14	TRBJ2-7	TGCAGCGCAGCCCGGACAGGGACCTCCTACGAGCAGTACTTC	CSAARTGTSYEQYF
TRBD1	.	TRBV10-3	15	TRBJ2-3	TGTGCCATCAGGGATGACAGGGGCAGCACAGATACGCAGTATTTT	CAIRDDRGSTDTQYF
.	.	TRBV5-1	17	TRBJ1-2	TGCGCCAGCAGCTTAAGACAGTATGTAGGAAGAACACTAGGCTACACCTTC	CASSLRQYVGRTLGYTF
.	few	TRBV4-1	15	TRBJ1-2	TGCGCCAGCAGCCAAGATGCTTACGGGAACTATGGCTACACCTTC	CASSQDAYGNYGYTF
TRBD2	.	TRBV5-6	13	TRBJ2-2	TGTGCCAGCAGAGCTAGCGGGGGAGGACGGGCTTTTTTT	CASRASGGGRAFF
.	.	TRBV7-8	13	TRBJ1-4	TGTGCCAGCAGCTCGCGAACTAATGAAAAACTGTTTTTT	CASSSRTNEKLFF
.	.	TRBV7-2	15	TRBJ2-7	TGTGCCAGCAGCTTAGACAGGACCCTCTCCTACGAGCAGTACTTC	CASSLDRTLSYEQYF
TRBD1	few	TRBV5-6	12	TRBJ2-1	TGTGCCAGCAGGCAGGGGGCGCGGGAGCAGTTCTTC	CASRQGAREQFF
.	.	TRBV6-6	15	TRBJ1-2	TGTGCCAGCAGTTACTCGGGCGGGAGTGGAGATGGCTACACCTTC	CASSYSGGSGDGYTF
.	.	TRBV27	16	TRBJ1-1	TGTGCCAGCAGTTTTTTGGGGGGGCGCCTGAACACTGAAGCTTTCTTT	CASSFLGGRLNTEAFF
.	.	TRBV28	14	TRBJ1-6	TGTGCCAGCAGTCCCGCGGTAGGTAATTCACCCCTCCACTTT	CASSPAVGNSPLHF
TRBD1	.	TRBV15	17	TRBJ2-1	TGTGCCACCAGCATCCTAACCGGGACAGGAAGGATCAATGAGCAGTTCTTC	CATSILTGTGRINEQFF
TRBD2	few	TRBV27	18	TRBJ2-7	TGTGCCAGCTCCGTTCCACTTGGACTAGCGGGAGGAACCTACGAGCAGTACTTC	CASSVPLGLAGGTYEQYF
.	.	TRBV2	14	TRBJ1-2	TGTGCCAGCAGTGACAGGGCGAGTAACTATGGCTACACCTTC	CASSDRASNYGYTF
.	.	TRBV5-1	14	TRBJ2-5	TGCGCCAGCAGCTTGGGGGGCAGAAAAGAGACCCAGTACTTC	CASSLGGRKETQYF
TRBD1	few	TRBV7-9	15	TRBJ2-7	TGTTCCAGCAGCTTGGAGACAGGGGCGGCCTACGAGCAGTACTTC	CSSSLETGAAYEQYF
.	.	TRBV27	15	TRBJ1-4	TGTGCCAGCAGTTTAATGAGGTTAGGAAATGAAAAACTGTTTTTT	CASSLMRLGNEKLFF
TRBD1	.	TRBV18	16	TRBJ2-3	TGTGCCAGCTCACCACCTTGGACAGGGGCATGGAATACGCAGTATTTT	CASSPPWTGAWNTQYF
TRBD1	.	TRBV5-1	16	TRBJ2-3	TGCGCCAGCAGCTTGGAACGGACAGGGCCGTCAGATACGCAGTATTTT	CASSLERTGPSDTQYF
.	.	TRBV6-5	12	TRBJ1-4	TGTGCCAGCATGGGGGGAAATGAAAAACTGTTTTTT	CASMGGNEKLFF
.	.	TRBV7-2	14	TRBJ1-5	TGTGCCAGCAGCCCCCCGGACGGGAGTCAGCCCCAGCATTTT	CASSPPDGSQPQHF
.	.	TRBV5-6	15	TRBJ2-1	TGTGCCAGCACCTGGGCTCTCAACTCCTACAATGAGCAGTTCTTC	CASTWALNSYNEQFF
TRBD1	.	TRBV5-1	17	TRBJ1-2	TGCGCCAGCAGCCCCACACTGAACAGGGGTCGTAACTATGGCTACACCTTC	CASSPTLNRGRNYGYTF
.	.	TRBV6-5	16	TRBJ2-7	TGTGCCAGCAGTTACTCCGATAGGGGAGGTAACTACGAGCAGTACTTC	CASSYSDRGGNYEQYF
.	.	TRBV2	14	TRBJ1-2	TGTGCCAGCAGTGGGGATGGAGGAAACTATGGCTACACCTTC	CASSGDGGNYGYTF
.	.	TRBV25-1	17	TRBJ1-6	TGTGCCAGCAGTGAATATGTAGGGGTATCCTATAATTCACCCCTCCACTTT	CASSEYVGVSYNSPLHF
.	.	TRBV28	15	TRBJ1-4	TGTGCCAGCAGTCGCCTTGCGAGAGCTAATGAAAAACTGTTTTTT	CASSRLARANEKLFF
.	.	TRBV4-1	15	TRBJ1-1	TGCGCCAGCAGCCAGGTACAGGGTTCACGCACTGAAGCTTTCTTT	CASSQVQGSRTEAFF
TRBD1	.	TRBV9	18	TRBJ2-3	TGTGCCAGCAGCGTAGACCCAGGGACAGCTTCTTTACTAGATACGCAGTATTTT	CASSVDPGTASLLDTQYF
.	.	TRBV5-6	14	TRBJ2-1	TGTGCCAGCAGCTTACCTGAGAGATACAATGAGCAGTTCTTC	CASSLPERYNEQFF
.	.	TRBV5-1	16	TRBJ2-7	TGCGCCAGCAGCCGCGGGCTGGGCAGAGGAGACTACGAGCAGTACTTC	CASSRGLGRGDYEQYF
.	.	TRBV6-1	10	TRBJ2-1	TGTGCCAGCAGTGCAGGTGAGCAGTTCTTC	CASSAGEQFF
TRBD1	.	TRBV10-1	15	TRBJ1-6	TGCGCCAGCAGCCCGTCCGGGACAGTTAATTCACCCCTCCACTTT	CASSPSGTVNSPLHF
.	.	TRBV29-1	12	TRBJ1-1	TGCAGCGTTGAGACAGTCTGGACTGAAGCTTTCTTT	CSVETVWTEAFF
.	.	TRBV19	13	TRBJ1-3	TGTGCCAGTAGTGTTGATCGGGGTGACACCATATATTTT	CASSVDRGDTIYF
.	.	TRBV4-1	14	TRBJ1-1	TGCGCCAGCAGCCAAAAAAGGGGCAACACTGAAGCTTTCTTT	CASSQKRGNTEAFF
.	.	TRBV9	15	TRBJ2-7	TGTGCCAGCAGCCCCACAGGGAGTTCTGACCACGAGCAGTACTTC	CASSPTGSSDHEQYF
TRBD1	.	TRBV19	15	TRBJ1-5	TGTGCCAGTATTCAGACAGGGGGAAGAGGTCAGCCCCAGCATTTT	CASIQTGGRGQPQHF
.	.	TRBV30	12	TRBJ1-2	TGTGCCTGGAGTGACGGGGGCTATGGCTACACCTTC	CAWSDGGYGYTF
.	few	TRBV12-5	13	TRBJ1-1	TGTGCTAGTGGCACGGACAGGAACACTGAAGCTTTCTTT	CASGTDRNTEAFF
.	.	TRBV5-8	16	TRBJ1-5	TGTGCCAGCAGCTCCATGGGGGGATCTGGCAATCAGCCCCAGCATTTT	CASSSMGGSGNQPQHF
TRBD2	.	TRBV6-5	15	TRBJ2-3	TGTGCCAGCAGTTACTCCAGCGGGGGCACAGATACGCAGTATTTT	CASSYSSGGTDTQYF
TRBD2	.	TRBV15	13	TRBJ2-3	TGTGCCACCAGCACGGGGGGGCGAGATACGCAGTATTTT	CATSTGGRDTQYF
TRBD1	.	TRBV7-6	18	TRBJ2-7	TGTGCCAGCAGCTCTCAACCTAAAGGGACAGGGGCCTCCTACGAGCAGTACTTC	CASSSQPKGTGASYEQYF
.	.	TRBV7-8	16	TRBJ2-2	TGTGCCAGCAACCTACGGTCTGCTCTGAACACCGGGGAGCTGTTTTTT	CASNLRSALNTGELFF
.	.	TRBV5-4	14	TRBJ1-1	TGTGCCAGCAGCCCCCGGGAGGAAGGCACTGAAGCTTTCTTT	CASSPREEGTEAFF
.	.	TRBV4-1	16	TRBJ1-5	TGCGCCAGTACTGCGAATCCGGACACGAGCAATCAGCCCCAGCATTTT	CASTANPDTSNQPQHF